This T cell receptor beta chain was captured by sequencing in a study of tumour-infiltrating T cells in Burkitt lymphoma. The wider study: Survival, overall and progression-free, tracked with productive clonality.

The table came from immunoSEQ multiplex PCR; TCRdb's copy has only in-frame clones and leaves some out. The sample shows about 14,000 clones, around 30% of them seen only once. This clone is labeled as medium-sized. CDR3 length: 18 residues. Germline values: CDR1 SEHNR, CDR2 FQNEAQ (reference sequence). V was cut by 6 bases and J by 0 bases, with 21 bases left in between. The clonotype originates from a human donor with diffuse large B-cell lymphoma. The sequenced material came from tumor tissue. This chain connects TRBV7-9 to TRBJ1-3, with D unclear. The DNA for the CDR3 is TGTGCCAGCAGTTACAGATCGGGATACACAGTCTCTGGAAACACCATATATTTT. Protein sequence: CASSYRSGYTVSGNTIYF.